This T cell receptor beta chain originates from a study of OX40 agonist ivuxolimab in advanced cancers. Across the whole study: Dosing consisted of intravenous ivuxolimab at 0.01 to 10 mg/kg every 2 weeks.

Using immunoSEQ multiplex PCR, the repertoire was profiled, and TCRdb retains in-frame clones only, with some absent. The table lists about 76,000 clones, 70% to 90% of them singletons, with about an eighth in the top ten. Germline trimming cut 2 bases from V and 6 bases from J; bases unmatched to any gene: 3. Germline V lookup: CDR1 GTSNPN, CDR2 SVGIG (reference sequence). The CDR3 sequence is 13 residues long. The chain is built from TRBV30 and TRBJ1-2; TRBD1 aligns across 10 bases. Sample: CD4+ or CD8+ T cells sorted from blood, taken in a trial of the OX40 agonist ivuxolimab. The receptor was isolated from an adult with an advanced solid tumor such as melanoma, head and neck, liver or kidney cancer. This CDR3 reads CAWSRGTGDGYTF. The CDR3 coding sequence is TGTGCCTGGAGTCGCGGGACAGGGGATGGCTACACCTTC.